This T cell receptor beta chain was retrieved from a study of vaccination effects on CD4 cells after COVID-19. Before any sequencing was done, the ViraFEST assay used viral peptide pools to expand antigen-specific CD4+ T cells. CD4+ T cell isolation took place after 10 days of culture. This individual contracted SARS-CoV-2 between March and December 2020, as verified by PCR. Cultures received IL-2 medium that replaced half the medium on days 3 and 7. Produced via immunoSEQ multiplex PCR; TCRdb's table is partial and in-frame only. The data show 30,000 to 45,000 clones, with about two thirds seen just once and approximately 15% held by the top ten. CDR3 length: 11 amino acids. The germline CDR1 and CDR2 sequences are DFQATT and SNEGSKA (reference sequence). V gave up 3 bases and J gave up 8 bases, with 8 bases separating them. On this clone itself: The antigen remains undetermined.

The study's findings and limits: Both infection-induced and vaccine-induced clones contracted markedly at late post-vaccination timepoints.

The sample was CD4+ T cells from PBMCs cultured with HCoV-NL63 spike peptides, taken before COVID-19 vaccination. This TCR came from a human donor who had a prior SARS-CoV-2 infection. The chain is built from TRBV20-1 and TRBJ2-1; TRBD1 or TRBD2 may be the D gene (5 bases each). The CDR3 sequence: CSASRGDEQFF. In nucleotides, the CDR3 is TGCAGTGCTAGTAGAGGGGATGAGCAGTTCTTC.